The 4 T cell receptor beta chains below were found in one sample sequenced in a study of T-cell memory formation after mild COVID-19. MiXCR, run by TCRdb on the 5' RACE reads, gives a single entry per CDR3 protein. Of approximately 230,000 distinct CDR3 sequences listed, around 15% were seen once; the top ten hold approximately 3.4%. Input material: PBMCs or a T cell subset sorted from them (not recorded which). The receptor source for this set is a man aged 18 to 35 who had mild COVID-19 (a few samples of this study predate the infection). Cell type and time point are not known.

This clonotype was recorded a few times. The chain uses TRBV19 and TRBJ2-2, with D perhaps assigned TRBD1 or TRBD2 (6 bases each). This CDR3 contains 20 residues. The germline gives CDR1 LNHDA, CDR2 SQIVND (reference sequence). The germline V and J ends were trimmed by 7 bases and 5 bases, with 32 bases remaining between them. The CDR3: CASTLPALGGSVRRTGELFF. The CDR3 DNA is TGTGCCAGTACCCTCCCCGCGTTGGGGGGCTCCGTAAGGAGGACCGGGGAGCTGTTTTTT. Full variable domain (outside the CDR3, taken from reference TRBV19 and TRBJ2-2): DGGITQSPKYLFRKEGQNVTLSCEQNLNHDAMYWYRQDPGQGLRLIYYSQIVNDFQKGDIAEGYSVSREKKESFPLTVTSAQKNPTAFYLCASTLPALGGSVRRTGELFFGEGSRLTVL.

In this sample, this clonotype turned up many times. The CDR3 DNA reads as TGCGCCAGCAGCTCACGTGGACTGACTCTGGGTTCACCCCTCCACTTT. Translated: CASSSRGLTLGSPLHF. This chain uses TRBV5-1 with TRBJ1-6; D is unresolved. V lost 3 bases and J 9 bases, leaving 19 bases between the germline ends. The germline CDR1 and CDR2 sequences are SGHRS and YFSETQ. CDR3 length: 16 amino acids. Supplemented by reference TRBV5-1 and TRBJ1-6, the full variable domain reads KAGVTQTPRYLIKTRGQQVTLSCSPISGHRSVSWYQQTPGQGLQFLFEYFSETQRNKGNFPGRFSGRQFSNSRSEMNVSTLELGDSALYLCASSSRGLTLGSPLHFGNGTRLTVT.

The table lists this clonotype with a few counts. CDR3 DNA: TGTGCCAGCAGTAAAGACAGAACCACCGGGGAGCTGTTTTTT. It is translated as CASSKDRTTGELFF. The chain employs TRBV6-2 or TRBV6-3 and TRBJ2-2, with D possibly TRBD1 on 5 matching bases. The length of the CDR3 is 14 residues. Germline V lookup: CDR1 MNHEY, CDR2 SVGEGT. V lost 5 bases, J lost 4 bases, and 11 bases lay in between.

V and J are TRBV20-1 and TRBJ2-7; 8 positions match TRBD1. J gave up 6 bases and V 1 base, and 11 bases lay outside the gene matches. This CDR3 comprises 15 residues. From germline, CDR1 is DFQATT and CDR2 SNEGSKA (reference sequence). The CDR3 loop reads CSARAPTGAGVEQYF. The CDR3 DNA sequence: TGCAGTGCTAGAGCCCCGACAGGGGCAGGAGTCGAGCAGTACTTC.